This T cell receptor (beta chain) was documented in a study of cytomegalovirus exposure and HLA in healthy donors. With respect to this clone: Its antigen is undetermined.

Findings and caveats of the study: Many donors shared some public TCRs, even though most TCR sequences were rare.

Per germline, CDR1 MDHEN and CDR2 SYDVKM. Between the trimmed V and J ends, which lost 4 bases and 8 bases, there was a span of 8 bases. This CDR3 is built from 11 residues. A multiplex PCR was run with 60 Vbeta primers and 13 Jbeta primers. The data were produced by immunoSEQ multiplex PCR, yet TCRdb's version contains in-frame clones alone and is incomplete. The data hold 95,000 to 150,000 clones, with approximately 72% observed a single time. The V and J genes are TRBV28 and TRBJ1-2; tentatively, D is TRBD1 (6 bases). The origin of this receptor is a man aged 18 to 30 in good health and CMV-seronegative. Sequenced sample: PBMCs. CDR3 in DNA: TGTGCCAGCAGTTCCAGGGGCGGCTACACCTTC. Translation: CASSSRGGYTF.